What follows are 19 T cell receptor beta chains derived from one specimen sequenced in a study of cytomegalovirus exposure and HLA in healthy donors. 60 Vbeta and 13 Jbeta primers were used in PCR. TCRdb keeps only in-frame clones here, not all; method: immunoSEQ multiplex PCR. The profile shows a few hundred thousand clones, about 80% of them singletons. Source material: PBMCs. These receptors were obtained from a girl between 2 and 10 years old in good health and CMV-seronegative.

Regarding this clone: One end of the junction is discordant with germline, which a read error may explain. This sequence joins TRBV14 and TRBJ2-7; D is possibly TRBD1 (5 bases). Germline V gene lookup returns CDR1 SGHDN and CDR2 FVKESK. The CDR3 sequence is 14 residues long. CDR3 DNA: TGTGCCAGCAGCTTTAGCTGGGGCTCCTACGAACAGTACTTC. Translation gives CASSFSWGSYEQYF.

The rearrangement uses TRBV28 and TRBJ1-5; unclear D gene. Trimming shortened V by 1 base and J by 1 base, and 8 bases separated the two germline ends. The CDR3 is made up of 15 amino acids. In germline, CDR1 is MDHEN, CDR2 SYDVKM. CDR3 region: CASSLLERSNQPQHF. The CDR3 coding sequence is TGTGCCAGCAGTTTATTAGAGCGGAGCAATCAGCCCCAGCATTTT.

The chain recombines TRBV4-1 with TRBJ2-7; D possibly corresponds to TRBD2 (6 bases). This CDR3 contains 14 residues. The germline V gene has CDR1 MGHRA and CDR2 YSYEKL. Trimming shortened V by 2 bases and J by 4 bases, and 12 bases separated the two germline ends. Here the CDR3 reads CASSQFSGVYEQYF. The CDR3 nucleotides are TGCGCCAGCAGCCAATTTTCGGGGGTATACGAGCAGTACTTC.

The chain employs TRBV5-1 and TRBJ2-7; TRBD2 matches at 14 bases. CDR1 and CDR2 (germline): SGHRS, YFSETQ. The CDR3 has 14 amino acids. V shed 3 bases and J 5 bases; nucleotides not matched to a gene: 1. The DNA of the CDR3 is TGCGCCAGCAGCTGGACTAGCGGGGGGAACGAGCAGTACTTC. Protein product: CASSWTSGGNEQYF.

This sequence joins TRBV28 and TRBJ1-2; D uncertain. Germline CDR1 and CDR2: MDHEN and SYDVKM. The CDR3 runs to 12 residues. The V end lost 8 bases, the J end lost 6 bases, and 13 bases lay between the germline ends. The CDR3 region has the DNA TGTGCCAGCTCACGGGGTTTCGATGGCTACACCTTC. As protein: CASSRGFDGYTF.

There are a few counts of this clone. The CDR3 nucleotides are TGTGCCAGCAGTCTAAGACTAGCGTTCTACAATGAGCAGTTCTTC. It translates to CASSLRLAFYNEQFF. The chain carries TRBV27 and TRBJ2-1; 8 bases agree with TRBD2. CDR3 length: 15 amino acids. Germline assignment: CDR1 MNHEY and CDR2 SMNVEV (reference sequence). The V and J ends lost 5 bases and 3 bases, in that order; junction bases with no gene match: 6.

This clone has a handful of counts. The genes are TRBV14 and TRBJ2-6, with 7 bases fitting TRBD1. This CDR3 contains 16 residues. Germline lookup yields CDR1 SGHDN and CDR2 FVKESK. Losses at the gene ends were 5 bases for V and 1 base for J; bases not matched to a gene: 5. The CDR3 sequence is CASSGRGWSGANVLTF. In DNA, the CDR3 is TGTGCCAGCAGCGGCAGGGGGTGGTCTGGGGCCAACGTCCTGACTTTC.

This chain joins TRBV28 and TRBJ2-1, with unresolved D. This CDR3 spans 16 amino acids. V lost 5 bases, J lost 5 bases, and 19 bases lay in between. CDR1 MDHEN and CDR2 SYDVKM come from the germline V gene. Here the CDR3 reads CASSLPSTALHNEQFF. The CDR3 bases are TGTGCCAGCAGTCTACCTAGTACCGCTTTGCACAATGAGCAGTTCTTC.

The chain joins TRBV9 to TRBJ1-1; 7 bases fit TRBD1. Germline values: CDR1 SGDLS, CDR2 YYNGEE. This CDR3 region has 13 residues. The J segment lost 6 bases and the V segment lost 2 bases, leaving 4 bases of the junction unmatched. The CDR3 loop is CASSVGTVAEAFF. CDR3 nucleotides: TGTGCCAGCAGCGTTGGGACAGTAGCTGAAGCTTTCTTT.

This clone was found once. The chain joins TRBV7-9 to TRBJ2-5; 11 bases line up with TRBD2. Germline values: CDR1 SEHNR, CDR2 FQNEAQ (reference sequence). J was trimmed by 3 bases and V by 4 bases; bases with no gene match: 1. The CDR3 runs 14 residues. CDR3 amino acids: CASSSGLAEETQYF. CDR3 coding DNA: TGTGCCAGCAGCTCGGGACTAGCGGAAGAGACCCAGTACTTC.

V gene TRBV5-6 combines with J gene TRBJ2-3, with TRBD1 matching over 7 bases. The V gene's germline CDR1 is SGHDT and CDR2 YYEEEE. The ends lost 3 bases at V and 4 bases at J; junction bases unmatched: 5. The CDR3 runs 14 residues. The CDR3 DNA reads as TGTGCCAGCAGCTCAGGGCAGGGGGCAGATACGCAGTATTTT. Protein product: CASSSGQGADTQYF.

The chain links TRBV4-1 to TRBJ2-4; unclear D gene. Germline CDR1 MGHRA, CDR2 YSYEKL. Deletions cut 1 base from V and 1 base from J, with 5 bases between. The length of the CDR3 is 14 residues. This chain's CDR3 is CASSQAGAKNIQYF. The CDR3, as DNA: TGCGCCAGCAGCCAAGCCGGGGCCAAAAACATTCAGTACTTC.

In this sample, this clone turned up a few times. The chain is built from TRBV2 and TRBJ1-4, with D possibly being TRBD1 (6 bases). V gave up 2 bases and J gave up 0 bases, with 19 bases separating them. Germline V gene data show CDR1 as SNHLY and CDR2 as FYNNEI. The CDR3 spans 19 residues. In DNA form, the CDR3 reads TGTGCCAGCAGTGAAAAGTATGCCAGGGGCCGTGCAACTAATGAAAAACTGTTTTTT. Translating gives CASSEKYARGRATNEKLFF.

The chain carries TRBV19 and TRBJ2-7, with unresolved D. The V and J ends lost 1 base and 3 bases respectively, with 13 bases between them. The V gene's germline CDR1 is LNHDA and CDR2 SQIVND (reference sequence). The CDR3 is 15 amino acids. The CDR3 protein is CASSIAPGQFYEQYF. The CDR3 coding sequence is TGTGCCAGTAGTATAGCCCCGGGTCAGTTCTACGAGCAGTACTTC. Full variable domain (remainder filled in from reference TRBV19 and TRBJ2-7): DGGITQSPKYLFRKEGQNVTLSCEQNLNHDAMYWYRQDPGQGLRLIYYSQIVNDFQKGDIAEGYSVSREKKESFPLTVTSAQKNPTAFYLCASSIAPGQFYEQYFGPGTRLTVT.

This clone was detected only once. The chain has TRBV5-8 and TRBJ1-5, with 7 bases that match TRBD1. CDR1 and CDR2 (germline): SGHTS, YDEGEE. This CDR3 has 18 residues. V trimming: 2 bases; J trimming: 0 bases; junction bases outside the gene matches: 11. In nucleotides, the CDR3 is TGTGCCAGCAGCTTAGGGGGCAAGGGCCTCTATAGCAATCAGCCCCAGCATTTT. Translated, it gives CASSLGGKGLYSNQPQHF.

J is TRBJ2-7 and V is TRBV5-1; 9 positions agree with TRBD2. Germline values: CDR1 SGHRS, CDR2 YFSETQ. The CDR3 runs to 17 residues. Trimming at V came to 4 bases and at J to 5 bases, leaving 16 bases not matched to a gene. The CDR3 loop is CASSLDPIAGAFDEQYF. CDR3 bases: TGCGCCAGCAGCCTGGATCCTATAGCGGGAGCCTTCGACGAGCAGTACTTC.

This clone occurred once. The junction does not match germline at one end; this may be a read error. This chain joins TRBV7-9 and TRBJ2-7, with 7 bases identical to TRBD1. The CDR3 runs to 16 residues. Germline V gene data show CDR1 as SEHNR and CDR2 as FQNEAQ (reference sequence). CDR3 sequence: CTSSGMDRLSSYEQYF. The CDR3 DNA follows: TGTACCAGCAGCGGAATGGACAGGCTTAGCTCCTACGAGCAGTACTTC.

The chain carries TRBV7-6 and TRBJ1-3, with D hard to call. V dropped 4 bases and J dropped 4 bases, with 20 bases sitting between them. Looked up from germline, CDR1 is SGHVS and CDR2 is FNYEAQ. This CDR3 is 17 amino acids long. The CDR3 loop is CASSSLVSGAGGNTIYF. DNA for the CDR3: TGTGCCAGCAGCTCACTGGTGTCAGGAGCGGGCGGAAACACCATATATTTT.

The chain is built from TRBV7-7 and TRBJ2-1, with 9 bases identical to TRBD1. CDR1 and CDR2 from the germline V gene are SSHAT and FNYEAQ (reference sequence). The V and J ends lost 5 bases and 3 bases, in that order; junction bases with no gene match: 8. The CDR3 has 16 residues. The CDR3 is CASSLLPGQGYNEQFF. CDR3 DNA: TGTGCCAGCAGCCTCCTACCGGGACAGGGCTACAATGAGCAGTTCTTC. Filled out from reference TRBV7-7 and TRBJ2-1, the complete variable domain reads GAGVSQSPRYKVTKRGQDVTLRCDPISSHATLYWYQQALGQGPEFLTYFNYEAQPDKSGLPSDRFSAERPEGSISTLTIQRTEQRDSAMYRCASSLLPGQGYNEQFFGPGTRLTVL.